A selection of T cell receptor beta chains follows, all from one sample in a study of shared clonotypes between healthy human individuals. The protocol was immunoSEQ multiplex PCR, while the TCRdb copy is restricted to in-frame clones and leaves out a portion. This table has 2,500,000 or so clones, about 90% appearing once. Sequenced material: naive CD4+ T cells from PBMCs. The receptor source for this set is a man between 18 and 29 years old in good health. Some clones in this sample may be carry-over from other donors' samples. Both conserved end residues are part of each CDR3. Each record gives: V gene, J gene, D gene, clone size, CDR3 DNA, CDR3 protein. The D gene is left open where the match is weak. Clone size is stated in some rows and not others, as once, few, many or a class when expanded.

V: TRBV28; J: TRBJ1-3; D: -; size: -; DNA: TGTGCCAGCAGTCCATCGGGGAGCTCTGGAAACACCATATATTTT; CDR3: CASSPSGSSGNTIYF
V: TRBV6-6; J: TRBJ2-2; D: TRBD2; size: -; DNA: TGTGCCAGCAGTTACTCGACGGGGGGAATGGCCGGGGAGCTGTTTTTT; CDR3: CASSYSTGGMAGELFF
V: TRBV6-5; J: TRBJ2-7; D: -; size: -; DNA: TGTGCCAGCAGTTCTAAGATCGCAGGGAGGCACGAGCAGTACTTC; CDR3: CASSSKIAGRHEQYF
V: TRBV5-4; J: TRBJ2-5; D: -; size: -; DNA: TGTGCCAGCAGCTTGGGACTACCAGAGACCCAGTACTTC; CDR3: CASSLGLPETQYF
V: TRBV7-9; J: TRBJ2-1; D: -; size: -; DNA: TGTGCCAGCAGCTTATTGGTCAGGGTGGGGCTCAATGAGCAGTTCTTC; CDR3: CASSLLVRVGLNEQFF
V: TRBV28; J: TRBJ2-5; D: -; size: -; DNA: TGTGCCAGCAGCCTTCCCCCCCGTTTGGGGGAGACCCAGTACTTC; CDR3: CASSLPPRLGETQYF
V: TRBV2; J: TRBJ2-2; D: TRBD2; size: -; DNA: TGTGCCAGCAGTGTTAGCGGGAGCGGCACCGGGGAGCTGTTTTTT; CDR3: CASSVSGSGTGELFF
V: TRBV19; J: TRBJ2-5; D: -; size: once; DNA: TGTGCCAGTAGTATTCCCCGCGGTGATGGGGAGACCCAGTACTTC; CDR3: CASSIPRGDGETQYF
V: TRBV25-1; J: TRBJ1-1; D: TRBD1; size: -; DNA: TGTGCCAGCACTGCGGACAGGGTAAGCTCTGAAGCTTTCTTT; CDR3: CASTADRVSSEAFF
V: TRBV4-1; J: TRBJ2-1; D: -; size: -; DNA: TGCGCCAGCAGCCAATCGGATAAGCTCAGTTTCGATGAGCAGTTCTTC; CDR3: CASSQSDKLSFDEQFF
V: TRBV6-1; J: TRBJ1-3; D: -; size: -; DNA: TGTGCCAGCAGTGGGAGGCACGGGAACACCATATATTTT; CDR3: CASSGRHGNTIYF
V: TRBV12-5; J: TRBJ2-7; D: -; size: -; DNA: TGTGCTAGTGGTTTTGACAGCTCCTACGAGCAGTACTTC; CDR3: CASGFDSSYEQYF
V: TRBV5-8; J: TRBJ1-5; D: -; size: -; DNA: TGTGCCAGCAGCTTGGCTGGAATTGTAAATCAGCCCCAGCATTTT; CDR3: CASSLAGIVNQPQHF
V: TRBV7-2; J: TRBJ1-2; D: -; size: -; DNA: TGTGCCAGCAGCCCTAAGTTGACAGCTTCTTTTTATGGCTACACCTTC; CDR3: CASSPKLTASFYGYTF
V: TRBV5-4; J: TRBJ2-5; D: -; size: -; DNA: TGTGCCAGCAGCTTGAAGCGGGACCAAGAGACCCAGTACTTC; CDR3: CASSLKRDQETQYF
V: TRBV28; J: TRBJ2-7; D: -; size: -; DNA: TGTGCCAGCCTTTGGCCAGGGGTCCCCTACGAGCAGTACTTC; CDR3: CASLWPGVPYEQYF